Each of the 16 T cell receptor beta chains below was sequenced from the same sample in a study of blood T cell repertoires in COVID-19 (dated by TCRdb to 2020 to 2021). Library prep was done by the immunoSEQ multiplex PCR assay. TCRdb mirrors the immuneACCESS table, restricted to in-frame sequences. Some clones are absent from its copies; in checked studies, under half trace to an unresolved V gene, and the reason for the others is unknown. This sample is represented by about 260,000 clones; around nine tenths of them were singletons. The ten largest clones capture approximately 9.4% of the sample. Sequences were obtained from peripheral blood. Every receptor here comes from a middle-aged man who had recovered from COVID-19.

CDR3 nucleotide sequence: TGTGCCAGCAGCGCGGTAGCGGGGTCGCACGAGCAGTACTTC. Its translation: CASSAVAGSHEQYF. The chain uses TRBV9 and TRBJ2-7, with 8 positions matching TRBD2. J gave up 5 bases and V 3 bases, and 7 bases lay outside the gene matches. The CDR3 totals 14 residues. The germline V gene encodes CDR1 SGDLS and CDR2 YYNGEE.

CDR3 in DNA: TGTGCCAGCAGCCCAAACCCCAGGGGGCTCGAGCAGTACTTC. It codes for CASSPNPRGLEQYF. V usage is TRBV5-4 and J usage is TRBJ2-7; 8 nucleotides align to TRBD1. CDR1 is SGHNT and CDR2 is YYREEE in the germline V gene (reference sequence). V lost 4 bases and J lost 6; bases outside the gene matches: 9. The CDR3 consists of 14 residues. Drawing the rest from reference TRBV5-4 and TRBJ2-7, the complete variable domain is ETGVTQSPTHLIKTRGQQVTLRCSSQSGHNTVSWYQQALGQGPQFIFQYYREEENGRGNFPPRFSGLQFPNYSSELNVNALELDDSALYLCASSPNPRGLEQYFGPGTRLTVT.

The genes are TRBV20-1 and TRBJ1-2; tentative D call: TRBD1 (6 bases). Per germline, CDR1 DFQATT and CDR2 SNEGSKA (reference sequence). Trimming took off 4 bases at V and 7 bases at J, with 10 bases between the two ends. The CDR3 loop spans 11 amino acids. CDR3 bases: TGCAGTGCTACAGGGGCGGGTGGCTACACCTTC. Its translation is CSATGAGGYTF.

The chain has TRBV7-2 and TRBJ2-7; 10 nucleotides agree with TRBD2. Germline V gene lookup returns CDR1 SGHTA and CDR2 FQGNSA. V dropped 5 bases and J dropped 1; count of bases not matched to a gene: 5. This CDR3 comprises 15 residues. The CDR3 DNA reads as TGTGCCAGCAGCCTCGGGACTAGCGCGTCCTACGAGCAGTACTTC. Translated: CASSLGTSASYEQYF.

V and J are TRBV4-3 and TRBJ1-1, with D uncertain. CDR1 LGHNA and CDR2 YSLEER come from the germline V gene. The CDR3 contains 15 residues. Trimming pared 1 base from V and 0 bases from J, leaving 9 bases between. The CDR3 DNA is TGCGCCAGCAGCCAAGCACCATCGGTGAACACTGAAGCTTTCTTT. This gives the protein CASSQAPSVNTEAFF.

The CDR3 region has the DNA TGTGCCAGCATCCTCACAGGGGGCCCTGAAGCTTTCTTT. Translated: CASILTGGPEAFF. The chain has TRBV12-3 or TRBV12-4 and TRBJ1-1; 9 bases are shared with TRBD1. J gave up 6 bases and V 7 bases, and 6 bases lay outside the gene matches. The CDR3 has 13 amino acids.

The chain links TRBV4-3 to TRBJ1-4; weak D call: TRBD1 (6 bases). Germline assignment: CDR1 LGHNA and CDR2 YSLEER. This CDR3 comprises 14 residues. Deletions cut 4 bases from V and 6 bases from J, with 12 bases between. The chain's CDR3 is CASSRDPGDEKLFF. The CDR3, as DNA: TGCGCCAGCAGCCGCGACCCAGGGGATGAAAAACTGTTTTTT.

The chain links TRBV27 to TRBJ2-7; TRBD1 agrees at 9 bases. The CDR3 contains 14 residues. Germline CDR1 is MNHEY and CDR2 is SMNVEV (reference sequence). V gave up 6 bases and J gave up 5 bases; unmatched junction bases: 8. For the CDR3, the DNA is TGTGCCAGCAGCACCGGGACAGGGTACCACGAGCAGTACTTC. Translation gives CASSTGTGYHEQYF.

This chain uses TRBV5-4 with TRBJ1-1, with 10 bases fitting TRBD1. The CDR3 sequence is 16 residues long. Germline V CDR1 and CDR2: SGHNT, YYREEE (reference sequence). J lost 0 bases, V lost 4 bases, and 6 bases had no gene match. This CDR3 is CASSMGQGRMNTEAFF. The CDR3 nucleotides read TGTGCCAGCAGCATGGGACAGGGGAGAATGAACACTGAAGCTTTCTTT.

The chain links TRBV5-1 to TRBJ1-1, with D unresolved. The germline gives CDR1 SGHRS, CDR2 YFSETQ. CDR3 length: 15 residues. Trimming removed 5 bases from V and 0 bases from J, with 14 bases in between. Written as DNA, the CDR3 is TGCGCCAGCAGGTACTACGAAAAGGTGAACACTGAAGCTTTCTTT. Protein: CASRYYEKVNTEAFF.

The rearrangement uses TRBV4-3 and TRBJ2-1, with a weak D call TRBD2 (6 bases). The CDR3 spans 15 residues. From germline, CDR1 is LGHNA and CDR2 YSLEER. V lost 2 bases to trimming and J lost 3 bases, with 11 bases between them. This CDR3 is CASSQSGLGYNEQFF. The CDR3 nucleotides read TGCGCCAGCAGCCAATCGGGACTGGGCTACAATGAGCAGTTCTTC.

V gene TRBV29-1 combines with J gene TRBJ1-6; D is unclear. Trimming removed 4 bases at V and 8 bases at J, with 12 bases between. The germline CDR1 and CDR2 sequences are SQVTM and ANQGSEA. This CDR3 has 13 amino acids. The CDR3 protein is CSVGSSRDSPLHF. CDR3 nucleotides: TGCAGCGTTGGAAGCTCGAGGGATTCACCCCTCCACTTT.

The sample holds one count of this clone. The chain's CDR3 is CASSYSSLGHEQYF. The CDR3 nucleotides are TGTGCCAGCAGTTACTCCTCCCTAGGTCACGAGCAGTACTTC. The gene calls are TRBV6-2 or TRBV6-3 and TRBJ2-7, with D hard to call. The ends were cut back, 0 bases at V and 5 bases at J, with 11 bases in the middle. The length of the CDR3 is 14 residues. CDR1 and CDR2 (germline): MNHEY, SVGEGT.

V is TRBV27 and J is TRBJ2-3; TRBD1 matches 7 bases. CDR3 length: 16 residues. Germline assignment: CDR1 MNHEY and CDR2 SMNVEV (reference sequence). Losses at the gene ends were 3 bases for V and 0 bases for J; bases not matched to a gene: 6. The CDR3 DNA sequence: TGTGCCAGCAGTTTGGCGCGACAGGGAAGCACAGATACGCAGTATTTT. This encodes CASSLARQGSTDTQYF.

This chain joins TRBV5-6 and TRBJ2-7; D not resolved. The V and J ends lost 4 bases and 3 bases respectively, with 5 bases between them. The V gene's germline CDR1 is SGHDT and CDR2 YYEEEE. The length of the CDR3 is 11 residues. The CDR3 region has the DNA TGTGCCAGCAGCCAAAACTACGAGCAGTACTTC. It specifies CASSQNYEQYF. The variable domain in full, with the rest retrieved from reference TRBV5-6 and TRBJ2-7, is DAGVTQSPTHLIKTRGQQVTLRCSPKSGHDTVSWYQQALGQGPQFIFQYYEEEERQRGNFPDRFSGHQFPNYSSELNVNALLLGDSALYLCASSQNYEQYFGPGTRLTVT.

The V gene is TRBV21-1, the J gene TRBJ1-6; TRBD1, the D gene given by the table, was not confirmed from the DNA. TRBV21-1 is a known pseudogene. This CDR3 is 16 amino acids long. The chain's CDR3 is CASSRSGTAYNSPLHF. Written as DNA, the CDR3 is TGTGCCAGCAGCCGCTCCGGGACAGCGTATAATTCACCCCTCCACTTT.